This passage covers 5 T cell receptor beta chains from one sample sequenced in a study of CD8 T cells in Susac syndrome. After extraction with the RNeasy kit, about 0.45 to 1 ug of the RNA was reverse transcribed using random hexamers. TCRdb analysed the immunoSEQ multiplex PCR reads with MiXCR anew, one entry per CDR3 protein. The sample has 170,000 or so distinct CDR3 sequences; about 96% are singletons. Sequencing was carried out using CD4+ T cells from PBMCs. These receptor sequences come from a human donor with Susac syndrome.

This clonotype was recorded only once. J is TRBJ1-1 and V is TRBV5-6; D ambiguous. The CDR3 consists of 13 residues. V was cut by 2 bases and J by 5 bases, with 10 bases left in between. CDR1 is SGHDT, CDR2 YYEEEE, per germline. Written as DNA, the CDR3 is TGTGCCAGCAGCTTCACCATCCGTACTGAAGCTTTCTTT. It translates to CASSFTIRTEAFF.

The chain couples TRBV29-1 to TRBJ2-5; 10 bases are shared with TRBD2. The junction had 8 bases not matched to a gene; V was cut back by 0 bases and J by 4 bases. The CDR3 has 16 amino acids. Per germline, CDR1 SQVTM and CDR2 ANQGSEA. CDR3 sequence reads: CSVEDRTSGVAETQYF. CDR3 nucleotides: TGCAGCGTTGAAGACAGAACTAGCGGGGTAGCAGAGACCCAGTACTTC.

This clonotype was found a few times. The chain joins TRBV28 to TRBJ2-2; D remains ambiguous. Germline loops: CDR1 MDHEN, CDR2 SYDVKM. The CDR3 covers 11 residues. V was cut by 8 bases and J by 2 bases, with 3 bases left in between. The CDR3 DNA reads TGTGCCAGCTCCAACACCGGGGAGCTGTTTTTT. Translation gives CASSNTGELFF.

This clonotype was detected only a few times. In nucleotides, the CDR3 is TGTGCCAGCAGCTTTTCTGGCGATGAGCAGTTCTTC. As protein: CASSFSGDEQFF. The chain is built from TRBV7-8 and TRBJ2-1, with no clear D. V was cut by 3 bases and J by 8 bases, with 8 bases left in between. The CDR3 has 12 residues. The germline V gene encodes CDR1 SGHVS and CDR2 FQNEAQ.

The chain carries TRBV28 and TRBJ2-7; D is possibly TRBD1 (6 bases). V gave up 4 bases and J gave up 0 bases, with 13 bases separating them. Looked up from germline, CDR1 is MDHEN and CDR2 is SYDVKM. The CDR3 runs to 15 residues. The CDR3 spells CASSSDSLNSYEQYF. The CDR3 DNA follows: TGTGCCAGCAGTTCGGACAGTCTGAACTCCTACGAGCAGTACTTC.